Listed here are 15 T cell receptor beta chains from one sample, sequenced in a study of T cells after yellow fever vaccination. Each CDR3 protein is one row after TCRdb ran MiXCR on the 5' RACE reads. Of roughly 9,300 distinct CDR3 sequences listed, 4% to 5.5% were seen once; the top ten hold about 1.5%. The sample here was PBMCs, either bulk or a sorted T-cell subset (CD4+, CD8+, memory, or dextramer-sorted; not recorded which), taken roughly 15 days after the first yellow fever vaccination. The receptors were sampled from a man younger than 30 who received the YFV17D yellow fever vaccine.

This clonotype has ten or more counts. The chain links TRBV30 to TRBJ2-7, with 7 bases that match TRBD2. The CDR3 is made up of 11 amino acids. V trimming: 4 bases; J trimming: 6 bases; junction bases outside the gene matches: 3. CDR1 is GTSNPN, CDR2 SVGIG, per germline (reference sequence). CDR3 residues: CAWTGGGEQYF. The CDR3 DNA reads as TGTGCCTGGACGGGGGGAGGCGAGCAGTACTTC.

By sample fraction, this clonotype is medium-sized. This chain joins TRBV10-3 and TRBJ2-2; 8 nucleotides line up with TRBD1. CDR3 length: 16 residues. CDR1 is ENHRY and CDR2 is SYGVKD in the germline V gene. V lost 4 bases to trimming and J lost 4 bases; unmatched junction nucleotides: 8. DNA of the CDR3: TGTGCCATCAGTGCAGGGGGCATTCGGATCACCGGGGAGCTGTTTTTT. Encoded protein: CAISAGGIRITGELFF.

This clonotype was found many times. The gene calls are TRBV20-1 and TRBJ1-5; 10 bases are a match to TRBD1. Trimming removed 1 base from V and 9 bases from J; junction bases left unmatched: 6. This CDR3 comprises 14 residues. CDR1 DFQATT and CDR2 SNEGSKA come from the germline V gene (reference sequence). CDR3 amino acids: CSARATGGGGPQHF. CDR3 nucleotides: TGCAGTGCTAGAGCGACAGGGGGCGGAGGGCCCCAGCATTTT.

This clonotype has a count of ten or more. The chain joins TRBV5-1 to TRBJ1-5; tentatively, D is TRBD1 (6 bases). Looked up from germline, CDR1 is SGHRS and CDR2 is YFSETQ. V lost 0 bases to trimming and J lost 8 bases, with 15 bases between them. The CDR3 consists of 15 residues. CDR3 protein: CASSLDGGRGEPQHF. CDR3 coding DNA: TGCGCCAGCAGCTTGGATGGGGGGCGAGGCGAGCCCCAGCATTTT.

The V and J genes are TRBV8-2 and TRBJ1-2; TRBD1 is the table's D call, not checked against the DNA. TRBV8-2 is a pseudogene segment. CDR3 size: 14 residues. The DNA of the CDR3 is TGTGCCAGCGAACCCCGGCCGGCCTACTATGGCTACACCTTC. It yields the protein CASEPRPAYYGYTF.

This clonotype was detected many times. This chain joins TRBV6-5 and TRBJ1-1; perhaps TRBD1 as D (6 bases). The CDR3 length is 12 residues. The V end was cut by 2 bases, the J end by 10 bases, with 11 bases between. The V gene's germline CDR1 is MNHEY and CDR2 SVGAGI. The CDR3 protein is CASSYIGGVAFF. Here the CDR3 DNA reads TGTGCCAGCAGTTACATCGGGGGCGTAGCTTTCTTT.

Judged by abundance, this clonotype is medium-sized. This chain links TRBV6-2 or TRBV6-3 with TRBJ2-2, with 7 bases matching TRBD2. The trim removed 2 bases at V and 7 bases at J, leaving 4 bases unmatched. CDR1 and CDR2 (germline): MNHEY, SVGEGT. CDR3 length equals 14 residues. CDR3 in DNA: TGTGCCAGCAGTTACGGGGACTACCGCGGGGAGCTGTTTTTT. Translation: CASSYGDYRGELFF.

This clonotype is medium-sized. This chain joins TRBV2 and TRBJ2-2; D gene unclear. Germline V lookup: CDR1 SNHLY, CDR2 FYNNEI. Trimming removed 8 bases from V and 3 bases from J, with 4 bases in between. The CDR3 totals 11 residues. CDR3 sequence: CASVYTGELFF. The CDR3 bases are TGTGCCAGCGTTTACACCGGGGAGCTGTTTTTT.

This clonotype was counted ten times or more. V and J are TRBV5-1 and TRBJ2-2; 14 nucleotides line up with TRBD2. CDR3 length: 17 amino acids. Unmatched junction bases numbered 7, after V lost 4 bases and J lost 5 bases. CDR1 is SGHRS, CDR2 YFSETQ, per germline. The CDR3 spells CASSRLGLAGGTGELFF. For the CDR3, the DNA is TGCGCCAGCAGCCGCCTCGGACTAGCGGGGGGTACCGGGGAGCTGTTTTTT.

This clonotype is medium-sized by share. This rearrangement joins TRBV20-1 to TRBJ1-6; D is unresolved. This CDR3 contains 14 residues. V was cut by 1 base and J by 8 bases, with 12 bases left in between. CDR1 DFQATT and CDR2 SNEGSKA come from the germline V gene (reference sequence). The CDR3 DNA follows: TGCAGTGCTAGAGTAATGGGGATAGATTCACCCCTCCACTTT. Protein product: CSARVMGIDSPLHF.

At least ten counts were recorded for this clonotype. This chain joins TRBV7-9 and TRBJ2-1; D call uncertain. The V and J ends lost 0 bases and 10 bases respectively, with 16 bases between them. The germline V gene has CDR1 SEHNR and CDR2 FQNEAQ (reference sequence). The CDR3 totals 15 residues. CDR3 sequence reads: CASSLASPTVNEQFF. The CDR3 region has the DNA TGTGCCAGCAGCTTAGCGAGCCCCACCGTGAACGAGCAGTTCTTC.

This clonotype was detected many times. V gene TRBV3-1 combines with J gene TRBJ2-3; 12 bases fit TRBD2. Germline assignment: CDR1 LGHDT and CDR2 YNNKEL (reference sequence). This CDR3 spans 16 amino acids. With 3 bases clipped from V and 2 bases from J, the junction kept 3 bases outside the gene matches. CDR3 loop: CASSQRLAGDTDTQYF. The CDR3 nucleotides read TGTGCCAGCAGCCAGAGACTAGCGGGGGACACAGATACGCAGTATTTT.

This clonotype was observed at least ten times. The CDR3, as DNA: TGTGCCAGCAGTTTTTACGCAGAGACCCAGTACTTC. Translating gives CASSFYAETQYF. The rearrangement links TRBV12-3 or TRBV12-4 to TRBJ2-5, with D unresolved. The ends were cut back, 3 bases at V and 4 bases at J, with 6 bases in the middle. The CDR3 spans 12 residues.

This clonotype counts as medium-sized. The rearrangement uses TRBV3-1 and TRBJ2-5, with D perhaps TRBD2 (6 bases). CDR1 is LGHDT, CDR2 YNNKEL, per germline (reference sequence). The CDR3 contains 15 residues. V gave up 3 bases and J gave up 2 bases, with 13 bases separating them. This CDR3 is CASSHGAGYQETQYF. In DNA form, the CDR3 reads TGTGCCAGCAGCCACGGAGCGGGTTATCAAGAGACCCAGTACTTC.

This clonotype is medium-sized. The V gene is TRBV7-8, the J gene TRBJ2-2, with no clear D. The CDR3 loop spans 14 amino acids. Germline values: CDR1 SGHVS, CDR2 FQNEAQ. Trimming took off 8 bases at V and 1 base at J, with 11 bases between the two ends. CDR3 nucleotide sequence: TGTGCCAGCCAACGAAGCAAGAACACCGGGGAGCTGTTTTTT. Translating it yields CASQRSKNTGELFF.